This T cell receptor (beta chain) was documented in a study of blood T cell repertoires in COVID-19 (dated by TCRdb to 2020 to 2022). Regarding the study in general: The collaborator samples originated in the United States, Italy and Spain and spanned the acute and convalescent phases of COVID-19. The prospective study material was composed of cDNA or gDNA derived from T cells, B-cell-depleted T cells, or PBMCs. Deeply sampled blood TCRbeta repertoires from subjects exposed to, actively infected with, or recovered from COVID-19 were included in the dataset. The repertoires were released in a freely available public database intended as a resource for research on the immune response to SARS-CoV-2. The samples were drawn from the first 160 participants of the ongoing ImmuneRACE study and from about 1,200 subjects provided by 6 global collaborators. The sample metadata nearly always contained a de-identified subject ID, COVID-19 status, age in years and sex. Where available, HLA class I and class II types were taken from metadata supplied by the sample provider and were not determined by assay-based typing.

The research as a whole found: The amount of clinical and demographic metadata varied by source and participant and was provided uncurated.

The CDR3 goes from the cysteine to the phenylalanine over 16 residues. The retained sequence is limited to the CDR3, 48 bases, with the frame set at the first base. Via the germline V gene (reference sequence), CDR1 is LNHDA and CDR2 SQIVND. V loses 7 bases of germline sequence and J loses 4 bases, and the interval between the two ends is 22 bases. TCRbeta CDR3 regions were amplified from genomic DNA by means of the immunoSEQ Assay, a bias-controlled multiplex PCR. For the original study's pipeline: Within the assay, amplification of reference gene primers was used to estimate how many nucleated cells each sample contained. To quantify the absolute abundance of each unique TCRbeta CDR3 rearrangement, sequence reads were collapsed and filtered. Productive Simpson clonality was computed per sample as the square root of Simpson's diversity index over productive rearrangements. Imported from immuneACCESS, the table was reduced by TCRdb to in-frame sequences with V and J called. These copies leave out some clones; in studies compared against another copy, an unresolved V gene accounts for under half, and the cause of the remainder is not known. That table gives V, J and clone size, and the DNA gave D and trimming. The sample yields roughly 260,000 clones; 88% were counted once. Together, the top ten hold roughly 4% of the sample.

Another Seattle source contributed samples from volunteer blood donors who had recovered from COVID-19. Whole blood was collected in K2EDTA tubes by collaborating institutions according to the institutions' own protocols. For TCRbeta analysis, collaborator samples were shipped as frozen whole blood, as isolated PBMCs, or as DNA extracted from either sample type. Note on this clone: The antigen it recognizes is unknown. The record has no base qualities; no much larger clone is one base away.

This clonotype originated in a man aged 55-75 years who had recovered from COVID-19. The sample taken for sequencing was peripheral blood. The V and J segments used are TRBV19 and TRBJ1-2; matching of 5 bases hints at TRBD1 as the D gene. The DNA is as follows: TGTGCCAGTAAAAGTTTAGGCAGGGAGGAAGGCTATGGCTACACCTTC. It encodes CASKSLGREEGYGYTF.